The T cell receptor beta chain described here comes from a study of radiotherapy plus CTLA-4 blockade in lung cancer. Study information: Disease control was seen in 30% to 35% of patients, objective responses in approximately 20%. General study findings and limits: TCR clones originating in tumors grew in number in blood after radiotherapy plus ipilimumab.

Regarding this clone: Its antigen is still unknown. This specimen includes other DNA sequences encoding the same CDR3.

Using immunoSEQ multiplex PCR, the repertoire was profiled, and TCRdb retains in-frame clones only, with some absent. The repertoire has more than 12,000 clones, about 71% of them found once; the top ten carry 46%. CDR1 and CDR2 (germline): SGHAT, FQNNGV. The CDR3 loop spans 14 amino acids. Trimming took 8 bases from V and 5 from J, leaving 18 bases between them. This rearrangement joins TRBV11-2 to TRBJ1-1, with D tentatively TRBD1 (6 bases). The sequencing used peripheral blood, collected from a patient treated with radiotherapy plus ipilimumab. This sequence was found in a human donor with non-small cell lung cancer whose response to radiotherapy plus ipilimumab could not be evaluated. CDR3 in DNA: TGTGCCAGCGGATATACGGGGGGCTGGACTGAAGCTTTCTTT. It yields the protein CASGYTGGWTEAFF.